This T cell receptor beta chain emerged from a study of cytomegalovirus exposure and HLA in healthy donors. Study-wide findings and caveats: The dataset shows that most TCR sequences were rare, while some public TCRs occurred in many donors. TCR beta chains numbering more than 150 were designated cytomegalovirus-associated. In vitro work confirmed that a few CMV-associated chains recognize CMV antigens.

Per the germline V gene, CDR1 is MDHEN and CDR2 is SYDVKM. The germline V and J ends were trimmed by 6 bases and 1 base, with 13 bases remaining between them. The CDR3 contains 15 residues. Libraries were prepared by immunoSEQ multiplex PCR; TCRdb keeps only in-frame clonotypes and omits some of them. The repertoire includes a few hundred thousand clones, 85% to 95% of them detected once, and more than 1% sits in the top ten. A single count supports this clone. Its antigen is unidentified. The chain carries TRBV28 and TRBJ2-4; a weak D match, TRBD2 (5 bases). Sequenced material: PBMCs. This sequence was found in a young woman in good health and CMV-seronegative. For the CDR3, the DNA is TGTGCCAGCAGGCTAGCATCGGGGGCCAAAAACATTCAGTACTTC. It encodes CASRLASGAKNIQYF.